Listed here is a single TCR beta chain. Its matching antigen is unknown. This PCR relied on a set of 60 Vbeta primers and 13 Jbeta primers. TCRdb's copy holds only in-frame clones and misses some; the assay was immunoSEQ multiplex PCR. The repertoire consists of roughly 69,000 clones, with 73% occurring once and the leading ten covering around 5.4%. The data are from a study of cytomegalovirus exposure and HLA in healthy donors. Study overall: The early release's HLA-typed donors yielded some 85 million unique TCRs. The study, taken as a whole, reports: Productive status was seen about 90% or about 30% of the time for most TCR beta V segments in an earlier analysis. CMV serostatus alone was available as immune exposure information.

The sequence derives from a man over 45 in good health and CMV-seronegative. The specimen sequenced was PBMCs.

The CDR3 here is CASSFPCTEAFF. The CDR3 DNA reads as TGTGCCAGCAGCTTCCCCTGCACTGAAGCTTTCTTT. The V gene is TRBV11-3, the J gene TRBJ1-1; D is unclear. The CDR3 length is 12 residues. The germline gives CDR1 SGHNT, CDR2 YENEEA. V was trimmed by 3 bases and J by 4 bases, leaving 6 bases between them. Supplemented by reference TRBV11-3 and TRBJ1-1, the full variable domain reads EAGVVQSPRYKIIEKKQPVAFWCNPISGHNTLYWYLQNLGQGPELLIRYENEEAVDDSQLPKDRFSAERLKGVDSTLKIQPAELGDSAVYLCASSFPCTEAFFGQGTRLTVV.